Each of the 3 T cell receptor beta chains below was sequenced from the same sample in a study of Graves' ophthalmopathy and Graves' hyperthyroidism. RNA transcripts served as template for amplifying TCR beta CDR3 sequences. First-round RT-PCR relied on HTBI primers, and a second-round multiplex PCR came next. TCRdb called the multiplex PCR reads again in MiXCR, with one record for every CDR3 protein. The data hold about 700,000 distinct CDR3 sequences, with about 44% observed a single time. The sample comprised peripheral blood. The source of these receptors is an adult man with Graves' ophthalmopathy.

V is TRBV12-3 or TRBV12-4 and J is TRBJ2-7, with TRBD2 matching over 7 bases. The trim removed 8 bases at V and 2 bases at J, leaving 9 bases unmatched. This CDR3 comprises 14 residues. Here the CDR3 reads CASGGTSEAYEQYF. As DNA, the CDR3 is TGTGCCAGCGGGGGAACTAGCGAGGCCTACGAGCAGTACTTC.

This clonotype showed up many times. The chain has TRBV7-2 and TRBJ2-5, with 10 bases fitting TRBD2. V shed 2 bases, J shed 2 bases, and the junction held 5 bases outside the gene matches. There are 16 residues in the CDR3. From germline, CDR1 is SGHTA and CDR2 FQGNSA. CDR3 DNA sequence: TGTGCCAGCAGCTTATCTAGCGGGAGTGGGCAAGAGACCCAGTACTTC. Translated, it gives CASSLSSGSGQETQYF. Drawing the rest from reference TRBV7-2 and TRBJ2-5, the complete variable domain is GAGVSQSPSNKVTEKGKDVELRCDPISGHTALYWYRQSLGQGLEFLIYFQGNSAPDKSGLPSDRFSAERTGGSVSTLTIQRTQQEDSAVYLCASSLSSGSGQETQYFGPGTRLLVL.

This chain joins TRBV6-1 and TRBJ2-7; possibly TRBD2 for D (5 bases). The CDR3 contains 14 residues. CDR1 MNHNS and CDR2 SASEGT come from the germline V gene. The ends were cut back, 2 bases at V and 4 bases at J, with 12 bases in the middle. This chain's CDR3 is CASSEPGNTYEQYF. Here the CDR3 DNA reads TGTGCCAGCAGTGAACCCGGGAATACTTACGAGCAGTACTTC.